The 19 T cell receptor beta chains below come from one sample, sequenced in a study of blood T cell repertoires in COVID-19. Produced via immunoSEQ multiplex PCR; TCRdb's table is partial and in-frame only. The sample has 200,000 to 250,000 clones; over 80% are singletons. Sequenced: PBMCs or T cells enriched from blood (not recorded which). The source is a woman in her thirties with acute COVID-19.

V and J are TRBV30 and TRBJ1-5; no clear D. Trimming took 2 bases from V and 5 from J, leaving 13 bases between them. This CDR3 has 14 residues. CDR1 and CDR2 (germline): GTSNPN, SVGIG (reference sequence). CDR3 sequence reads: CAWSPGFRDQPQHF. DNA of the CDR3: TGTGCCTGGAGTCCGGGGTTTCGGGATCAGCCCCAGCATTTT.

This clone showed up just a few times. CDR3 in amino acids: CASSTGPREYGYTF. CDR3 in DNA: TGTGCCAGCAGTACGGGCCCGAGGGAGTATGGCTACACCTTC. This chain joins TRBV5-6 and TRBJ1-2; D not resolved. V was cut by 5 bases and J by 5 bases, with 16 bases left in between. CDR1 is SGHDT and CDR2 is YYEEEE in the germline V gene. This CDR3 contains 14 residues.

This chain uses TRBV5-5 with TRBJ1-1; no clear D. CDR1 and CDR2 from the germline V gene are SGHKS and YYEKEE (reference sequence). This CDR3 contains 13 residues. V was cut by 0 bases and J by 4 bases, with 7 bases left in between. In nucleotides, the CDR3 is TGTGCCAGCAGCTTGGCAGGATTCACTGAAGCTTTCTTT. It encodes CASSLAGFTEAFF.

V is TRBV6-2 or TRBV6-3 and J is TRBJ1-5; D gene ambiguous. Trimming took off 6 bases at V and 6 bases at J, with 12 bases between the two ends. Germline CDR1 is MNHEY and CDR2 is SVGEGT. The CDR3 sequence is 13 residues long. CDR3 protein: CASSPRWSQPQHF. DNA for the CDR3: TGTGCCAGCAGCCCGCGATGGAGTCAGCCCCAGCATTTT.

J is TRBJ1-1 and V is TRBV7-2; no clear D. The CDR3 sequence is 14 residues long. V gave up 1 base and J gave up 4 bases, with 10 bases separating them. Germline-derived CDR1 and CDR2 are SGHTA and FQGNSA. CDR3 region: CASSLGYGATEAFF. The DNA of the CDR3 is TGTGCCAGCAGCTTAGGGTACGGTGCCACTGAAGCTTTCTTT.

This clone showed up just once. The chain combines TRBV2 with TRBJ2-2; D is unclear. The CDR3 sequence is 16 residues long. The germline V gene has CDR1 SNHLY and CDR2 FYNNEI. V lost 10 bases and J lost 0, with 18 bases in between. The CDR3 sequence is CATTPTPLANTGELFF. The CDR3 DNA sequence: TGTGCCACCACTCCTACCCCCCTCGCGAACACCGGGGAGCTGTTTTTT.

The rearrangement joins TRBV27 to TRBJ2-4; D ambiguous. The CDR3 is 15 amino acids. Germline CDR1 is MNHEY and CDR2 is SMNVEV (reference sequence). V lost 6 bases and J lost 3, with 15 bases in between. This CDR3 reads CASSPFLDNKNIQYF. CDR3 DNA: TGTGCCAGCAGCCCCTTCCTCGACAACAAAAACATTCAGTACTTC.

The V gene is TRBV5-8, the J gene TRBJ1-4, with D possibly being TRBD1 (5 bases). The V and J ends lost 5 bases and 3 bases respectively, with 5 bases between them. The CDR3 spans 12 residues. Per germline, CDR1 SGHTS and CDR2 YDEGEE. The CDR3 region is CASRTANEKLFF. The CDR3 bases are TGTGCCAGCAGGACAGCTAATGAAAAACTGTTTTTT. The full variable domain, with the rest looked up from reference TRBV5-8 and TRBJ1-4, is EAGVTQSPTHLIKTRGQQATLRCSPISGHTSVYWYQQALGLGLQFLLWYDEGEERNRGNFPPRFSGRQFPNYSSELNVNALELEDSALYLCASRTANEKLFFGSGTQLSVL.

The rearrangement joins TRBV10-3 to TRBJ1-3; 7 nucleotides agree with TRBD1. The CDR3 runs 16 residues. CDR1 ENHRY and CDR2 SYGVKD come from the germline V gene. V dropped 6 bases and J dropped 4; count of bases not matched to a gene: 12. The CDR3: CAISARGRGTGNTIYF. CDR3 in DNA: TGTGCCATCAGCGCGCGGGGCAGGGGGACCGGAAACACCATATATTTT.

J is TRBJ1-5 and V is TRBV4-1, with D perhaps TRBD1 (5 bases). The CDR3 has 16 residues. Germline loops: CDR1 MGHRA, CDR2 YSYEKL. The V gene lost 2 bases and the J gene lost 7 bases, with 18 bases spanning the gap. The CDR3 bases are TGCGCCAGCAGCCAAATCCAGGGAAGCGGGAACCAGCCCCAGCATTTT. Translation gives CASSQIQGSGNQPQHF.

The chain employs TRBV7-9 and TRBJ2-1, with 9 bases lining up with TRBD1. The germline gives CDR1 SEHNR, CDR2 FQNEAQ (reference sequence). V dropped 5 bases and J dropped 0; count of bases not matched to a gene: 11. This CDR3 has 18 residues. CDR3 nucleotides: TGTGCCAGCAGCCGCCGGGACAGGGTGGAAATCTCCTACAATGAGCAGTTCTTC. It yields the protein CASSRRDRVEISYNEQFF.

The CDR3 DNA reads as TGTGCCAGCAGCCGAACTAGCAATAGAGGAGATACGCAGTATTTT. Translation: CASSRTSNRGDTQYF. V and J are TRBV5-8 and TRBJ2-3; tentative D call: TRBD2 (6 bases). Trimming stripped 4 bases from V and 5 bases from J, with 17 bases between. From germline, CDR1 is SGHTS and CDR2 YDEGEE. The CDR3 spans 15 residues.

The rearrangement uses TRBV7-9 and TRBJ1-1, with 7 bases matching TRBD1. The length of the CDR3 is 13 residues. The junction had 2 bases not matched to a gene; V was cut back by 3 bases and J by 4 bases. Germline V gene sequence: CDR1 SEHNR, CDR2 FQNEAQ (reference sequence). The CDR3 reads CASSFDRATEAFF. CDR3 coding DNA: TGTGCCAGCAGCTTCGACAGGGCCACTGAAGCTTTCTTT. Using reference TRBV7-9 and TRBJ1-1 for the parts outside the CDR3, the full variable domain is DTGVSQNPRHKITKRGQNVTFRCDPISEHNRLYWYRQTLGQGPEFLTYFQNEAQLEKSRLLSDRFSAERPKGSFSTLEIQRTEQGDSAMYLCASSFDRATEAFFGQGTRLTVV.

The CDR3 DNA sequence: TGTGCCAGCAGCTTACTTTCGTCTGAGGTGGAGGCTTTCTTT. This sequence encodes CASSLLSSEVEAFF. This chain uses TRBV11-2 with TRBJ1-1; D uncertain. Germline CDR1 is SGHAT and CDR2 is FQNNGV. The CDR3 loop spans 14 amino acids. V shed 2 bases and J shed 11 bases, with 18 bases lying between them. Complete variable domain (other parts from reference TRBV11-2 and TRBJ1-1): EAGVAQSPRYKIIEKRQSVAFWCNPISGHATLYWYQQILGQGPKLLIQFQNNGVVDDSQLPKDRFSAERLKGVDSTLKIQPAKLEDSAVYLCASSLLSSEVEAFFGQGTRLTVV.

The chain employs TRBV27 and TRBJ2-3, with 12 bases lining up with TRBD2. J gave up 2 bases and V 7 bases, and 13 bases lay outside the gene matches. CDR3 length: 18 residues. Looked up from germline, CDR1 is MNHEY and CDR2 is SMNVEV (reference sequence). CDR3 in amino acids: CASTTTSGGFVLTDTQYF. CDR3 sequence (DNA): TGTGCCAGCACCACGACTAGCGGGGGCTTTGTTCTCACAGATACGCAGTATTTT.

J is TRBJ2-3 and V is TRBV13; a possible D gene is TRBD2 (5 bases). The length of the CDR3 is 13 residues. V dropped 7 bases and J dropped 6 bases, with 14 bases sitting between them. Germline lookup yields CDR1 PRHDT and CDR2 FYEKMQ (reference sequence). CDR3 sequence (DNA): TGTGCCAGCATGGGTCGGGGTGGGGATACGCAGTATTTT. Its translation is CASMGRGGDTQYF.

A few counts support this clone. This CDR3 reads CASSLGQGSNTYGYTF. The CDR3 DNA is TGCGCCAGCAGCCTGGGACAGGGAAGTAATACGTATGGCTACACCTTC. V gene TRBV4-1 combines with J gene TRBJ1-2, with 9 bases aligning to TRBD1. The length of the CDR3 is 16 residues. Looked up from germline, CDR1 is MGHRA and CDR2 is YSYEKL. J was trimmed by 5 bases and V by 4 bases; bases with no gene match: 11.

The V call is TRBV6-5, the J call TRBJ1-1; 9 bases line up with TRBD1. V was clipped by 0 bases and J by 4 bases; unmatched bases: 0. Germline loops: CDR1 MNHEY, CDR2 SVGAGI. The CDR3 sequence is 14 residues long. The CDR3 here is CASSYSTGGTEAFF. The CDR3 DNA is TGTGCCAGCAGTTACTCGACAGGGGGCACTGAAGCTTTCTTT.

This clone was detected only once. The V gene is TRBV27, the J gene TRBJ1-5, with D unresolved. V was cut by 5 bases and J by 6 bases, with 14 bases left in between. Germline lookup yields CDR1 MNHEY and CDR2 SMNVEV (reference sequence). There are 14 residues in the CDR3. CDR3 sequence: CASSPAGLGQPQHF. CDR3 coding DNA: TGTGCCAGCAGTCCAGCAGGCTTAGGTCAGCCCCAGCATTTT.